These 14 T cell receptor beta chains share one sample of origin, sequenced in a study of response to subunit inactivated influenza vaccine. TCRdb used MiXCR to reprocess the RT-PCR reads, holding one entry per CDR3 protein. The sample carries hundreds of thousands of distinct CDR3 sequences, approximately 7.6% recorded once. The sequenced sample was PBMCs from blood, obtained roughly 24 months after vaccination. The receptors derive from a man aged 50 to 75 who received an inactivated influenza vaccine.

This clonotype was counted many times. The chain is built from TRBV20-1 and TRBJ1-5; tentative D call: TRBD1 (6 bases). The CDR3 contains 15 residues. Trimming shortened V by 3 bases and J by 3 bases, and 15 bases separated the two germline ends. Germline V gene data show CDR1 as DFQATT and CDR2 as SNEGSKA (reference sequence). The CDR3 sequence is CSARAPTGNNQPQHF. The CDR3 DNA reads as TGCAGTGCTAGGGCCCCCACAGGGAACAATCAGCCCCAGCATTTT.

This CDR3 reads CAWSYWTGGISNEQFF. The CDR3 DNA reads TGTGCCTGGAGTTACTGGACAGGGGGGATAAGCAATGAGCAGTTCTTC. The gene calls are TRBV30 and TRBJ2-1; 10 bases fit TRBD1. This CDR3 has 16 residues. The germline V gene encodes CDR1 GTSNPN and CDR2 SVGIG (reference sequence). Unmatched junction bases numbered 10, after V lost 2 bases and J lost 6 bases.

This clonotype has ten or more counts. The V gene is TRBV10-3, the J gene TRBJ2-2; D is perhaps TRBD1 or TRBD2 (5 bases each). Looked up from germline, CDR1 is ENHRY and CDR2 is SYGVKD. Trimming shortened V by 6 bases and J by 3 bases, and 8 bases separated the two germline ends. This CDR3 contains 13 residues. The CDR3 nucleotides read TGTGCCATCAGCCGGGGCTACACCGGGGAGCTGTTTTTT. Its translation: CAISRGYTGELFF.

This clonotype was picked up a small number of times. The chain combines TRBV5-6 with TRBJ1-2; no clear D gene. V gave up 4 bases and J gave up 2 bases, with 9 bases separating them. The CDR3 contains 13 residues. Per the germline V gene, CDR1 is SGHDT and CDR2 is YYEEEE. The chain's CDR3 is CASSLNGNYGYTF. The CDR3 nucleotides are TGTGCCAGCAGCCTTAATGGGAACTATGGCTACACCTTC.

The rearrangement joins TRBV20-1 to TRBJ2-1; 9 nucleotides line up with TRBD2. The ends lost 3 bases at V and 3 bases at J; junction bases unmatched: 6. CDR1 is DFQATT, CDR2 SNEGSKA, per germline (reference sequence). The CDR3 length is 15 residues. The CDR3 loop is CSARDPAGGYNEQFF. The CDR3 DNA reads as TGCAGTGCTAGGGACCCAGCGGGAGGCTACAATGAGCAGTTCTTC.

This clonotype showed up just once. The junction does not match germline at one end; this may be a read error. CDR3 in amino acids: CASCLGATGGASTDTQYF. The CDR3 bases are TGTGCCAGCTGTTTAGGGGCGACAGGAGGAGCTAGCACAGATACGCAGTATTTT. This chain links TRBV12-3 or TRBV12-4 with TRBJ2-3; D might be TRBD1 (6 bases). CDR3 length: 18 residues.

The CDR3 nucleotides read TGTGCCAGCAGTGAACGGGCCCATTTTGCTTATCGGGCTTTCTTT. This codes for CASSERAHFAYRAFF. This chain joins TRBV6-1 and TRBJ1-1; D unresolved. Trimming removed 2 bases at V and 11 bases at J, with 21 bases between. The CDR3 length is 15 residues. CDR1 is MNHNS, CDR2 SASEGT, per germline.

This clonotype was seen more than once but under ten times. The CDR3 reads CATPKSSASESNTGELFF. The CDR3 nucleotides are TGTGCCACCCCGAAAAGTTCGGCTAGCGAATCGAACACCGGGGAGCTGTTTTTT. This chain joins TRBV11-1 and TRBJ2-2, with D perhaps matching TRBD2 (6 bases). V was cut by 10 bases and J by 0 bases, with 24 bases left in between. CDR3 length: 18 amino acids. The germline V gene has CDR1 SGHAT and CDR2 FQDESV (reference sequence).

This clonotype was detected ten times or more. The CDR3 loop is CASSLGWNQPQHF. CDR3 DNA sequence: TGTGCCAGCAGCTTAGGGTGGAATCAGCCCCAGCATTTT. This sequence joins TRBV7-2 and TRBJ1-5; D unresolved. Germline V lookup: CDR1 SGHTA, CDR2 FQGNSA. This CDR3 comprises 13 residues. V dropped 1 base and J dropped 4 bases, with 5 bases sitting between them.

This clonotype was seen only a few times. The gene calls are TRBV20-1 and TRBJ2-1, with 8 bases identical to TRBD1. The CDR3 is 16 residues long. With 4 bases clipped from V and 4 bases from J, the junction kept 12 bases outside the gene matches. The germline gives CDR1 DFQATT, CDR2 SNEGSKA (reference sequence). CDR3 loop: CSAKGDRPFIYNEQFF. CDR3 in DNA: TGCAGTGCTAAAGGGGACAGGCCCTTTATTTACAATGAGCAGTTCTTC.

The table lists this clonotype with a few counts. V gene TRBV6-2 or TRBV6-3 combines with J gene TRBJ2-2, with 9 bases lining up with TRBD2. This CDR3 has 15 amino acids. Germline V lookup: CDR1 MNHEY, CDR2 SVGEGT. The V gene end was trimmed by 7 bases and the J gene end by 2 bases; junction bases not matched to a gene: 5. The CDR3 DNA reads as TGTGCCAGCAACGTAGCGGGGGCTAACACCGGGGAGCTGTTTTTT. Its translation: CASNVAGANTGELFF.

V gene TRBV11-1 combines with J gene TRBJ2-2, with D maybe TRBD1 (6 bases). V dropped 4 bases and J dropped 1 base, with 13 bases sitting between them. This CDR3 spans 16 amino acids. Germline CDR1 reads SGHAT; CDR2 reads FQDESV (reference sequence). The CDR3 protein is CASSSSPGQNTGELFF. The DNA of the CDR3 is TGTGCCAGCAGCTCGTCACCGGGACAGAACACCGGGGAGCTGTTTTTT.

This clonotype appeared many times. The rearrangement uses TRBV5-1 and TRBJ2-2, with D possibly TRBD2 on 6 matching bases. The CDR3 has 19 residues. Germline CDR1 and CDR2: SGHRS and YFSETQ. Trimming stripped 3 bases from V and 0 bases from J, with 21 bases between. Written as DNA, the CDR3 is TGCGCCAGCAGCTCCCCGGGACTGAGGATTACCTCGAACACCGGGGAGCTGTTTTTT. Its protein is CASSSPGLRITSNTGELFF.

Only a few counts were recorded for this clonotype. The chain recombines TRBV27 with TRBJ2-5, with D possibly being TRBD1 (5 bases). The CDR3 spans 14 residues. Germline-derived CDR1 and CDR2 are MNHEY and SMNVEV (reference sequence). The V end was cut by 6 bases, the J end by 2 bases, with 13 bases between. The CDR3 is CASRGNRLQETQYF. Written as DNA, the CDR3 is TGTGCCAGCAGGGGCAACAGGTTGCAAGAGACCCAGTACTTC.